The 20 T cell receptor beta chains in this list originate from one sample, sequenced in a study of T-cell reconstitution after alpha-beta-depleted transplantation in children. Preparation of the TCRbeta library involved a method that used unique molecular identifiers. One entry per CDR3 protein, called by TCRdb with MiXCR from the PCR reads. The sample records a few hundred thousand distinct CDR3 sequences, approximately 16% being singletons. The sample in question was PBMCs from the stem cell graft donor, obtained from the stem cell graft. The receptor source for this set is a human donor who donated a stem cell graft to a child with acute lymphoblastic leukemia.

This clonotype came up a few times. DNA of the CDR3: TGTGCCAGCAGCTTAACAGGGGGCGTATACGAGCAGTACTTC. This sequence encodes CASSLTGGVYEQYF. The chain has TRBV7-9 and TRBJ2-7, with TRBD1 matching 9 bases. Germline assignment: CDR1 SEHNR and CDR2 FQNEAQ (reference sequence). The V gene end was trimmed by 2 bases and the J gene end by 4 bases; junction bases not matched to a gene: 3. The CDR3 covers 14 residues.

This clonotype was observed a few times. The chain is built from TRBV5-5 and TRBJ1-1, with D perhaps TRBD1 (5 bases). Trimming removed 2 bases at V and 7 bases at J, with 18 bases between. From germline, CDR1 is SGHKS and CDR2 YYEKEE (reference sequence). The CDR3 sequence is 15 residues long. The DNA of the CDR3 is TGTGCCAGCAGCTTCGAGGGGTTTCCCGATGTTGAAGCTTTCTTT. It codes for CASSFEGFPDVEAFF.

A few counts support this clonotype. This chain connects TRBV5-1 to TRBJ2-7; TRBD2 matches 11 bases. The CDR3 length is 16 residues. The J segment lost 4 bases and the V segment lost 2 bases, leaving 8 bases of the junction unmatched. Per the germline V gene, CDR1 is SGHRS and CDR2 is YFSETQ. The CDR3 region has the DNA TGCGCCAGCAGCTTTCGACTAGCGGGACAAGGGTACGAGCAGTACTTC. It codes for CASSFRLAGQGYEQYF.

This CDR3 is CASSQDGASWAETQYF. The CDR3 DNA reads TGTGCCAGCAGCCAAGACGGGGCTAGTTGGGCCGAGACCCAGTACTTC. The chain uses TRBV3-1 and TRBJ2-5; the D call may be TRBD1 or TRBD2 (5 bases each). This CDR3 contains 16 residues. CDR1 LGHDT and CDR2 YNNKEL come from the germline V gene (reference sequence). The V and J ends lost 0 bases and 5 bases respectively, with 16 bases between them.

CDR3 amino acids: CATGTPSYEQYF. DNA of the CDR3: TGTGCCACCGGGACTCCGTCCTACGAGCAGTACTTC. V gene TRBV19 combines with J gene TRBJ2-7, with a tentative D call TRBD2 (6 bases). From germline, CDR1 is LNHDA and CDR2 SQIVND (reference sequence). The V end was cut by 10 bases, the J end by 1 base, with 11 bases between. This CDR3 is 12 amino acids long.

This clonotype was detected only a few times. The CDR3, as DNA: TGTGCCAGCAGCTTGGGAACTAATTCCTACAATGAGCAGTTCTTC. It codes for CASSLGTNSYNEQFF. The chain employs TRBV12-3 or TRBV12-4 and TRBJ2-1; D is unclear. V was clipped by 6 bases and J by 1 base, with 13 bases between them. CDR3 size: 15 residues.

In its sample, this clonotype was seen a few times. The V gene is TRBV5-1, the J gene TRBJ2-1, with D possibly TRBD1 on 5 matching bases. Germline V gene lookup returns CDR1 SGHRS and CDR2 YFSETQ. V lost 4 bases and J lost 0, with 11 bases in between. CDR3 length: 15 amino acids. The CDR3 spells CASSEDTSSYNEQFF. CDR3 coding DNA: TGCGCCAGCAGCGAGGACACGAGCTCCTACAATGAGCAGTTCTTC.

Points on this clonotype: The junction departs from germline at one end; a sequencing error may be responsible. V is TRBV20-1 and J is TRBJ2-3; D gene unclear. Germline V gives CDR1 DFQATT, CDR2 SNEGSKA (reference sequence). This CDR3 spans 16 amino acids. The CDR3 protein is CNASTVRLLPADTQYF. The CDR3 region has the DNA TGCAATGCTAGTACCGTTCGGCTCCTACCTGCAGATACGCAGTATTTT.

The chain employs TRBV5-1 and TRBJ2-3, with 8 bases aligning to TRBD2. The CDR3 has 14 residues. CDR1 is SGHRS, CDR2 YFSETQ, per germline. The V and J ends lost 5 bases and 4 bases, in that order; junction bases with no gene match: 6. In nucleotides, the CDR3 is TGCGCCAGCAGTCAGAGCGGGAGAGCAGATACGCAGTATTTT. The encoded protein is CASSQSGRADTQYF.

This clonotype turned up a few times. This chain uses TRBV5-1 with TRBJ2-1; tentatively, D is TRBD2 (5 bases). Germline V gene sequence: CDR1 SGHRS, CDR2 YFSETQ. V shed 2 bases and J shed 6 bases, with 15 bases lying between them. The CDR3 runs to 15 residues. The CDR3 loop is CASSFGKDFGNEQFF. Here the CDR3 DNA reads TGCGCCAGCAGCTTCGGAAAGGACTTTGGCAATGAGCAGTTCTTC.

This clonotype was recorded a few times. The chain uses TRBV13 and TRBJ1-1; 7 bases align to TRBD1. Germline loops: CDR1 PRHDT, CDR2 FYEKMQ (reference sequence). J gave up 9 bases and V 4 bases, and 5 bases lay outside the gene matches. The CDR3 runs 12 residues. CDR3 in DNA: TGTGCCAGCAGCTCCGGGGACAGTAAAGCTTTCTTT. It is translated as CASSSGDSKAFF.

The rearrangement joins TRBV7-9 to TRBJ2-7; D may correspond to TRBD1 or TRBD2 (5 bases each). The CDR3 is 16 residues long. CDR1 is SEHNR and CDR2 is FQNEAQ in the germline V gene (reference sequence). V lost 6 bases to trimming and J lost 6 bases, with 24 bases between them. CDR3 sequence (DNA): TGTGCCAGCAGTTTCAACCGGGACCTAGGTTCGGTCGAGCAGTACTTC. Protein: CASSFNRDLGSVEQYF.

The V call is TRBV5-1, the J call TRBJ2-7; D ambiguous. Germline V CDR1 and CDR2: SGHRS, YFSETQ. Trimming removed 0 bases from V and 3 bases from J, with 10 bases in between. The CDR3 covers 14 residues. CDR3 protein: CASSLEPVGYEQYF. In nucleotides, the CDR3 is TGCGCCAGCAGCTTGGAACCGGTTGGCTACGAGCAGTACTTC.

CDR3 nucleotide sequence: TGTGCCAGCAGTTACATCGGGGAAAGGAATCAGCCCCAGCATTTT. Translating it yields CASSYIGERNQPQHF. J is TRBJ1-5 and V is TRBV6-2 or TRBV6-3, with unresolved D. Germline lookup yields CDR1 MNHEY and CDR2 SVGEGT. V lost 2 bases to trimming and J lost 4 bases, with 12 bases between them. This CDR3 region has 15 residues.

The genes are TRBV5-1 and TRBJ1-6; TRBD1 aligns across 10 bases. V lost 3 bases to trimming and J lost 7 bases; unmatched junction nucleotides: 16. This CDR3 contains 19 residues. Germline V CDR1 and CDR2: SGHRS, YFSETQ. The CDR3 loop is CASSWGTGQGEGYNSPLHF. The CDR3 nucleotides are TGCGCCAGCAGCTGGGGTACCGGACAGGGGGAAGGATACAATTCACCCCTCCACTTT.

This clonotype was seen more than once but under ten times. The V gene is TRBV12-3 or TRBV12-4, the J gene TRBJ2-2; 15 nucleotides align to TRBD2. The V and J ends lost 8 bases and 5 bases, in that order; junction bases with no gene match: 15. The CDR3 is 19 amino acids. The CDR3 DNA is TGTGCCAGCGCCCCCCCCCGGACTAGCGGGAGGGCAGGGACCGGGGAGCTGTTTTTT. Residues: CASAPPRTSGRAGTGELFF.

The gene calls are TRBV18 and TRBJ1-1; D is unclear. Between the trimmed V and J ends, which lost 2 bases and 5 bases, there was a span of 12 bases. CDR3 length equals 14 residues. CDR1 and CDR2 (germline): KGHSH, LQKENI. In DNA, the CDR3 is TGTGCCAGCTCACCATCTTACTCCCCGACTGAAGCTTTCTTT. Its translation: CASSPSYSPTEAFF.

The rearrangement joins TRBV4-2 to TRBJ2-1; 9 bases match TRBD2. The J segment lost 4 bases and the V segment lost 0 bases, leaving 1 base of the junction unmatched. Germline CDR1 LGHNA, CDR2 YNFKEQ. This CDR3 contains 15 residues. For the CDR3, the DNA is TGTGCCAGCAGCCAAGATACTAGCGGGTACAATGAGCAGTTCTTC. It encodes CASSQDTSGYNEQFF.

The chain uses TRBV29-1 and TRBJ2-7; 8 bases are a match to TRBD2. CDR1 and CDR2 from the germline V gene are SQVTM and ANQGSEA. The CDR3 is 13 residues long. J lost 2 bases, V lost 5 bases, and 5 bases had no gene match. The CDR3 DNA reads TGCAGCGTTCGGGGGGGGCCCACCTACGAGCAGTACTTC. Translating gives CSVRGGPTYEQYF.

The chain is built from TRBV3-1 and TRBJ2-3; 9 bases align to TRBD1. Germline assignment: CDR1 LGHDT and CDR2 YNNKEL (reference sequence). This CDR3 has 15 residues. The V segment lost 3 bases and the J segment 2 bases; nucleotides outside the gene matches: 3. The CDR3 protein is CASSQGQGNTDTQYF. The CDR3 nucleotides read TGTGCCAGCAGCCAGGGACAGGGAAACACAGATACGCAGTATTTT.